Following are 16 T cell receptor beta chains from one sample sequenced in a study of identical twins. One entry per CDR3 protein, called by TCRdb with MiXCR from the 5' RACE reads. The repertoire includes 300,000 to 400,000 distinct CDR3 sequences, 12% of them detected once, and approximately 7.5% sits in the top ten. These records were also assigned to another study, of yellow fever vaccine responses in identical twins.

Sequencing used CD8+ T cells sorted from blood. These receptors all come from a woman aged 18 to 35 in good health.

This clonotype was counted between two and nine times. The V gene is TRBV5-1, the J gene TRBJ2-5; tentatively, D is TRBD1 (5 bases). Deletions cut 4 bases from V and 5 bases from J, with 18 bases between. This CDR3 contains 15 residues. Germline values: CDR1 SGHRS, CDR2 YFSETQ. This CDR3 is CASSQQVGATETQYF. CDR3 nucleotide sequence: TGCGCCAGCAGCCAGCAAGTAGGGGCGACGGAGACCCAGTACTTC.

V usage is TRBV12-3 or TRBV12-4 and J usage is TRBJ2-1; 10 bases are a match to TRBD2. The V gene end was trimmed by 7 bases and the J gene end by 5 bases; junction bases not matched to a gene: 2. The CDR3 is made up of 13 amino acids. CDR3 amino acids: CASKGLADNEQFF. The CDR3 nucleotides read TGTGCCAGCAAAGGACTAGCGGACAATGAGCAGTTCTTC.

This clonotype was seen a handful of times. The gene calls are TRBV9 and TRBJ2-3, with TRBD2 matching over 8 bases. The CDR3 is 15 amino acids. Germline V CDR1 and CDR2: SGDLS, YYNGEE. V dropped 4 bases and J dropped 6; count of bases not matched to a gene: 10. DNA for the CDR3: TGTGCCAGCAGCTCAAGAGAGCGGGAGATGGATACGCAGTATTTT. Amino acid sequence: CASSSREREMDTQYF.

The chain joins TRBV27 to TRBJ2-3; 13 bases fit TRBD2. The CDR3 sequence is 18 residues long. V lost 2 bases, J lost 7 bases, and 12 bases stayed unmatched. Looked up from germline, CDR1 is MNHEY and CDR2 is SMNVEV (reference sequence). The chain's CDR3 is CASSLLTSGGEERNTQYF. CDR3 DNA: TGTGCCAGCAGTTTACTCACTAGCGGGGGGGAGGAAAGAAATACGCAGTATTTT.

This clonotype was counted at least ten times. For the CDR3, the DNA is TGCGCCAGCAGCCGTAGCGGGGAAGGTACCGGGGAGCTGTTTTTT. Translated, it gives CASSRSGEGTGELFF. The gene calls are TRBV4-1 and TRBJ2-2; 8 nucleotides agree with TRBD2. Germline values: CDR1 MGHRA, CDR2 YSYEKL. With 4 bases clipped from V and 5 bases from J, the junction kept 6 bases outside the gene matches. The CDR3 totals 15 residues.

The CDR3 region has the DNA TGTGCCAGCAGTTTAGACGGAGTGAACACTGAAGCTTTCTTT. It translates to CASSLDGVNTEAFF. The chain carries TRBV27 and TRBJ1-1; D unclear. V gave up 2 bases and J gave up 0 bases, with 7 bases separating them. The CDR3 totals 14 residues. The germline CDR1 and CDR2 sequences are MNHEY and SMNVEV (reference sequence).

The J gene is TRBJ2-4, the V gene TRBV4-1; the D gene is possibly TRBD2 (6 bases). The CDR3 has 17 residues. V was cut by 1 base and J by 4 bases, with 17 bases left in between. In germline, CDR1 is MGHRA, CDR2 YSYEKL. CDR3 sequence: CASSQVGAGTSKNIQYF. DNA for the CDR3: TGCGCCAGCAGCCAAGTTGGGGCGGGGACCTCAAAAAACATTCAGTACTTC.

The chain combines TRBV5-1 with TRBJ2-7; the D is unclear. The CDR3 has 14 amino acids. The V and J ends lost 3 bases and 2 bases respectively, with 12 bases between them. CDR1 SGHRS and CDR2 YFSETQ come from the germline V gene. The CDR3 nucleotides read TGCGCCAGCAGCTCAAGCGTGGGGACCTACGAGCAGTACTTC. Protein: CASSSSVGTYEQYF.

The chain employs TRBV19 and TRBJ2-5; D is perhaps TRBD2 (6 bases). V was cut by 3 bases and J by 4 bases, with 6 bases left in between. CDR1 and CDR2 (germline): LNHDA, SQIVND (reference sequence). The length of the CDR3 is 12 residues. The CDR3 region is CASSIGGETQYF. The CDR3, as DNA: TGTGCCAGTAGTATCGGGGGAGAGACCCAGTACTTC.

The genes are TRBV27 and TRBJ2-1; TRBD1 is a possible D gene (6 bases). CDR1 MNHEY and CDR2 SMNVEV come from the germline V gene (reference sequence). This CDR3 region has 14 residues. Trimming left V 2 bases short and J 5 bases short, with 10 bases between. CDR3 DNA: TGTGCCAGCAGTTTACAGGGGCGAGACAATGAGCAGTTCTTC. Protein: CASSLQGRDNEQFF.

The J gene is TRBJ1-2, the V gene TRBV27; D perhaps matches TRBD1 (6 bases). Germline V gene lookup returns CDR1 MNHEY and CDR2 SMNVEV (reference sequence). Deletions cut 3 bases from V and 8 bases from J, with 22 bases between. This CDR3 is 16 amino acids long. CDR3 sequence reads: CASSFVRQVDYEGYTF. The CDR3 region has the DNA TGTGCCAGCAGTTTTGTCCGACAGGTAGACTATGAAGGCTACACCTTC.

This clonotype appeared many times. J is TRBJ2-7 and V is TRBV7-9, with 7 positions matching TRBD2. V shed 3 bases and J 7 bases; nucleotides not matched to a gene: 6. Germline V gene sequence: CDR1 SEHNR, CDR2 FQNEAQ (reference sequence). The length of the CDR3 is 13 residues. CDR3 DNA: TGTGCCAGCAGCTTCCTCGTGGGGGGGGAGCAGTACGTC. This sequence encodes CASSFLVGGEQYV.

The V gene is TRBV7-9, the J gene TRBJ2-7; the D gene is possibly TRBD2 (5 bases). The CDR3 is 14 residues long. CDR1 SEHNR and CDR2 FQNEAQ come from the germline V gene (reference sequence). Trimming removed 5 bases at V and 5 bases at J, with 16 bases between. CDR3 DNA: TGTGCCAGCAGCCACCGGGATAATGGCCACGAGCAGTACGTC. Residues: CASSHRDNGHEQYV.

This sequence joins TRBV2 and TRBJ1-1; possibly TRBD1 for D (5 bases). CDR1 and CDR2 from the germline V gene are SNHLY and FYNNEI. The CDR3 covers 10 residues. Trimming cost V 8 bases and J 6 bases, with 7 bases left between them. CDR3 protein: CASGAPEAFF. The DNA for the CDR3 is TGTGCCAGCGGGGCCCCTGAAGCTTTCTTT.

The chain couples TRBV7-9 to TRBJ2-7; 8 bases are a match to TRBD1. Trimming removed 6 bases from V and 0 bases from J; junction bases left unmatched: 13. The CDR3 extends over 17 amino acids. In germline, CDR1 is SEHNR, CDR2 FQNEAQ (reference sequence). The CDR3 reads CASSPESGQVGSYEQYF. The DNA of the CDR3 is TGTGCCAGCAGTCCCGAGTCGGGACAGGTAGGCTCCTACGAGCAGTACTTC.

V is TRBV28 and J is TRBJ1-3; TRBD1 aligns across 9 bases. V trimming: 5 bases; J trimming: 7 bases; junction bases outside the gene matches: 9. Germline V gives CDR1 MDHEN, CDR2 SYDVKM. The CDR3 length is 15 residues. For the CDR3, the DNA is TGTGCCAGCAGTCAAGACAGGGGGGTTTGGAACACCATATATTTT. Residues: CASSQDRGVWNTIYF.